The clone carrying this T cell receptor (beta chain) was picked up one time. The trim removed 5 bases at V and 4 bases at J, leaving 9 bases unmatched. Germline V gives CDR1 MNHNY, CDR2 SVGAGI (reference sequence). The CDR3 has 17 amino acids. Method: immunoSEQ multiplex PCR; TCRdb's copy keeps in-frame clones and lacks some. The sample lists about 120,000 clones, 91% occurring once. This sample was included in a study of T cell responses to AZD1222 COVID-19 vaccine. The sequence derives from an adult in good health. The J gene is TRBJ2-6, the V gene TRBV6-6; 9 nucleotides align to TRBD1. The input for sequencing was peripheral blood, taken on day 0 of AZD1222 vaccination. The CDR3 sequence is CASSLRQGGSGANVLTF. The CDR3 region has the DNA TGTGCCAGCAGTCTCCGACAGGGGGGGTCCGGGGCCAACGTCCTGACTTTC.